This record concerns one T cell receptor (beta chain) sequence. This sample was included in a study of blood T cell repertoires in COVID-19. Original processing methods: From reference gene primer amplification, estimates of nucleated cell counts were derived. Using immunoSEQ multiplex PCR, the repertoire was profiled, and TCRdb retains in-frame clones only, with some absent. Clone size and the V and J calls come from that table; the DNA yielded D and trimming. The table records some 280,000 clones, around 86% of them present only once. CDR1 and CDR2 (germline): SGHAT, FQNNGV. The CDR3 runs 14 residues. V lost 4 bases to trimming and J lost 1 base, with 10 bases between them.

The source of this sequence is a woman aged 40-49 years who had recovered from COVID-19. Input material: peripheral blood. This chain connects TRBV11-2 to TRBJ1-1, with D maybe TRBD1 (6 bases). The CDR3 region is CASSSGQTNTEAFF. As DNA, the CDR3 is TGTGCCAGCAGCTCCGGACAGACGAACACTGAAGCTTTCTTT.